The 27 T cell receptor beta chains reported below all come from one sample, sequenced in a study of T cell responses to AZD1222 COVID-19 vaccine. Sequencing was performed with immunoSEQ multiplex PCR; in TCRdb, only in-frame clones are kept and a portion is missing. The sample shows some 130,000 clones, 80% to 95% of them seen only once. Specimen: peripheral blood, collected 28 days after the second AZD1222 dose. Receptors were obtained from an adult who received the AZD1222 COVID-19 vaccine.

The V and J genes are TRBV3-1 (or the pseudogene TRBV3-2) and TRBJ2-3; TRBD1 aligns across 9 bases. The germline CDR1 and CDR2 sequences are LGHDT and YNNKEL (reference sequence). The CDR3 extends over 16 amino acids. J lost 9 bases, V lost 2 bases, and 12 bases had no gene match. CDR3 DNA: TGTGCCAGCAGCCAAAGGGGACAGGGCGCACCAAGGACGCAGTATTTT. It encodes CASSQRGQGAPRTQYF.

The gene calls are TRBV30 and TRBJ1-5, with D maybe TRBD1 (6 bases). V lost 2 bases to trimming and J lost 7 bases, with 12 bases between them. The CDR3 consists of 13 residues. The germline gives CDR1 GTSNPN, CDR2 SVGIG (reference sequence). The CDR3 region is CAWSRGHDQPQHF. CDR3 sequence (DNA): TGTGCCTGGAGTCGGGGACACGACCAGCCCCAGCATTTT.

The rearrangement uses TRBV30 and TRBJ1-5; possible D gene TRBD1, 6 bases. The V gene's germline CDR1 is GTSNPN and CDR2 SVGIG (reference sequence). V lost 2 bases and J lost 4, with 9 bases in between. The CDR3 consists of 13 residues. The DNA for the CDR3 is TGTGCCTGGAGTTTCCAGGGGAATCAGCCCCAGCATTTT. Its protein is CAWSFQGNQPQHF.

In DNA, the CDR3 is TGCGCCAGCAGTCTGACCCAGGGCCGGTACGAGCAGTACTTC. Translated: CASSLTQGRYEQYF. This chain joins TRBV5-1 and TRBJ2-7; perhaps TRBD1 as D (5 bases). Germline V gene lookup returns CDR1 SGHRS and CDR2 YFSETQ. The V end lost 5 bases, the J end lost 4 bases, and 16 bases lay between the germline ends. CDR3 length: 14 residues.

The chain recombines TRBV29-1 with TRBJ1-1; perhaps TRBD1 as D (5 bases). Trimming stripped 6 bases from V and 6 bases from J, with 11 bases between. This CDR3 comprises 11 residues. CDR1 is SQVTM and CDR2 is ANQGSEA in the germline V gene. CDR3 loop: CSVGDGAEAFF. CDR3 DNA: TGCAGCGTAGGGGACGGAGCTGAAGCTTTCTTT.

The V gene is TRBV4-2, the J gene TRBJ2-1; no clear D gene. The germline V gene encodes CDR1 LGHNA and CDR2 YNFKEQ. Trimming removed 1 base from V and 9 bases from J, with 13 bases in between. The CDR3 spans 14 residues. CDR3: CASSQGVGKVEQFF. The DNA for the CDR3 is TGTGCCAGCAGCCAAGGCGTAGGGAAGGTTGAGCAGTTCTTC.

The gene calls are TRBV28 and TRBJ1-2; D is unclear. Trimming took 4 bases from V and 7 from J, leaving 10 bases between them. CDR1 and CDR2 from the germline V gene are MDHEN and SYDVKM. The CDR3 totals 12 residues. The CDR3 bases are TGTGCCAGCAGTTACAGTACAAGTGGCTACACCTTC. It yields the protein CASSYSTSGYTF.

The chain combines TRBV5-1 with TRBJ1-5; 9 bases match TRBD1. J lost 6 bases, V lost 5 bases, and 6 bases had no gene match. From germline, CDR1 is SGHRS and CDR2 YFSETQ. The length of the CDR3 is 14 residues. CDR3: CASSSGQGSQPQHF. The DNA of the CDR3 is TGCGCCAGCAGTTCCGGACAGGGGAGTCAGCCCCAGCATTTT.

The rearrangement joins TRBV4-3 to TRBJ1-1; 8 bases are a match to TRBD1. Per germline, CDR1 LGHNA and CDR2 YSLEER. This CDR3 comprises 13 residues. Trimming took 4 bases from V and 4 from J; bases not matched to a gene: 2. The DNA for the CDR3 is TGCGCCAGCAGCCCAGGACAGGGCACTGAAGCTTTCTTT. Translating gives CASSPGQGTEAFF.

The gene calls are TRBV5-1 and TRBJ1-1; D unclear. Trimming took 2 bases from V and 6 from J, leaving 14 bases between them. Germline CDR1 and CDR2: SGHRS and YFSETQ. The CDR3 spans 14 residues. CDR3 residues: CASSFSLTSAEAFF. The DNA for the CDR3 is TGCGCCAGCAGCTTCTCCTTGACGAGCGCTGAAGCTTTCTTT.

The rearrangement joins TRBV5-1 to TRBJ2-7; D unclear. Trimming removed 4 bases from V and 6 bases from J, with 14 bases in between. This CDR3 has 13 residues. CDR1 is SGHRS and CDR2 is YFSETQ in the germline V gene. CDR3 amino acids: CASSPWTQREQYF. The DNA for the CDR3 is TGCGCCAGCAGCCCGTGGACCCAACGCGAGCAGTACTTC.

The chain is built from TRBV6-1 and TRBJ1-1; maybe TRBD1 (5 bases). Trimming stripped 2 bases from V and 6 bases from J, with 31 bases between. Germline V gives CDR1 MNHNS, CDR2 SASEGT. The CDR3 spans 20 residues. The CDR3 sequence: CASSEISSFLAGTIPSEAFF. DNA for the CDR3: TGTGCCAGCAGTGAAATAAGTTCATTTCTCGCAGGGACGATCCCCTCTGAAGCTTTCTTT.

The chain carries TRBV27 and TRBJ1-1; TRBD1 agrees at 7 bases. V lost 2 bases, J lost 7 bases, and 13 bases stayed unmatched. The V gene's germline CDR1 is MNHEY and CDR2 SMNVEV (reference sequence). This CDR3 spans 16 amino acids. CDR3 residues: CASSLSGQGDLGEAFF. CDR3 nucleotides: TGTGCCAGCAGTTTAAGTGGCCAGGGGGATCTCGGTGAAGCTTTCTTT.

The gene calls are TRBV11-2 and TRBJ1-2; D gene ambiguous. Germline CDR1 and CDR2: SGHAT and FQNNGV. CDR3 length: 16 amino acids. The V gene lost 5 bases and the J gene lost 4 bases, with 20 bases spanning the gap. For the CDR3, the DNA is TGTGCCAGCAGCCCGATTAGTATGGTTACGGCCTATGGCTACACCTTC. This encodes CASSPISMVTAYGYTF.

The rearrangement uses TRBV4-1 and TRBJ2-3; D remains ambiguous. The germline V gene encodes CDR1 MGHRA and CDR2 YSYEKL. The CDR3 is 15 residues long. The germline V and J ends were trimmed by 1 base and 2 bases, with 10 bases remaining between them. The CDR3 protein is CASSQVLGSTDTQYF. CDR3 bases: TGCGCCAGCAGCCAAGTCCTGGGTTCCACAGATACGCAGTATTTT.

This clone showed up just once. The chain links TRBV27 to TRBJ2-7, with D perhaps matching TRBD1 or TRBD2 (5 bases each). The germline V gene encodes CDR1 MNHEY and CDR2 SMNVEV (reference sequence). V was cut by 6 bases and J by 3 bases, with 15 bases left in between. The CDR3 spans 14 residues. The CDR3 sequence is CASSRQGEGYEQYF. CDR3 coding DNA: TGTGCCAGCAGCCGGCAGGGCGAGGGCTACGAGCAGTACTTC.

The rearrangement uses TRBV7-2 and TRBJ1-4; D might be TRBD1 (5 bases). With 1 base removed from V and 8 bases from J, the gap between germline ends came to 14 bases. The CDR3 has 15 amino acids. The germline CDR1 and CDR2 sequences are SGHTA and FQGNSA. The CDR3 reads CASSLGTGTGEKLFF. The CDR3 nucleotides are TGTGCCAGCAGCTTAGGAACCGGGACGGGCGAAAAACTGTTTTTT.

This chain joins TRBV11-3 and TRBJ2-7; a weak D match, TRBD1 (6 bases). CDR1 is SGHNT and CDR2 is YENEEA in the germline V gene. V was clipped by 6 bases and J by 3 bases, with 21 bases between them. CDR3 size: 16 residues. The CDR3 DNA reads as TGTGCCAGCAGGGGTTTCGGGGCAGGGGAGAACTACGAGCAGTACTTC. Translation: CASRGFGAGENYEQYF. The full variable domain, with the rest looked up from reference TRBV11-3 and TRBJ2-7, is EAGVVQSPRYKIIEKKQPVAFWCNPISGHNTLYWYLQNLGQGPELLIRYENEEAVDDSQLPKDRFSAERLKGVDSTLKIQPAELGDSAVYLCASRGFGAGENYEQYFGPGTRLTVT.

The chain has TRBV30 and TRBJ2-7; possible D gene TRBD2, 6 bases. V was cut by 2 bases and J by 2 bases, with 13 bases left in between. CDR3 length: 14 amino acids. Germline lookup yields CDR1 GTSNPN and CDR2 SVGIG (reference sequence). Written as DNA, the CDR3 is TGTGCCTGGAGTCCCGGGACTGTCACCTACGAGCAGTACTTC. Its translation: CAWSPGTVTYEQYF.

The J gene is TRBJ1-3, the V gene TRBV7-8; 11 bases match TRBD1. The CDR3 has 14 residues. Germline V gene sequence: CDR1 SGHVS, CDR2 FQNEAQ. CDR3 DNA: TGTGCTGGGACAGGGGGGAACTCTGGAAACACCATATATTTT. This encodes CAGTGGNSGNTIYF.

The chain combines TRBV19 with TRBJ1-2; D is unresolved. In germline, CDR1 is LNHDA, CDR2 SQIVND (reference sequence). The CDR3 has 14 residues. Trimming took off 8 bases at V and 8 bases at J, with 21 bases between the two ends. In DNA, the CDR3 is TGTGCCAGTTCTTCGAGGGCGGGAGTAAGAGGCTACACCTTC. Its protein product is CASSSRAGVRGYTF. Based on the CDR3 plus reference TRBV19 and TRBJ1-2, the full variable domain is DGGITQSPKYLFRKEGQNVTLSCEQNLNHDAMYWYRQDPGQGLRLIYYSQIVNDFQKGDIAEGYSVSREKKESFPLTVTSAQKNPTAFYLCASSSRAGVRGYTFGSGTRLTVV.

This chain connects TRBV3-1 (or the pseudogene TRBV3-2) to TRBJ2-1, with TRBD2 matching 15 bases. Per the germline V gene, CDR1 is LGHDT and CDR2 is YNNKEL (reference sequence). The CDR3 extends over 17 amino acids. V was pared by 10 bases and J by 4 bases, with 11 bases of the junction left unmatched. The CDR3 nucleotides are TGTGCCACCACCCGGACTAGCGGGGGGGCATCGTACAATGAGCAGTTCTTC. Residues: CATTRTSGGASYNEQFF.

This chain links TRBV19 with TRBJ2-1; D not certain. The CDR3 is 15 amino acids. Germline CDR1 and CDR2: LNHDA and SQIVND (reference sequence). The V end lost 5 bases, the J end lost 10 bases, and 21 bases lay between the germline ends. CDR3 region: CASSARLPQWREQFF. The CDR3 region has the DNA TGTGCCAGTAGTGCCCGACTCCCTCAATGGCGGGAGCAGTTCTTC.

The J gene is TRBJ1-4, the V gene TRBV6-6; possible D gene TRBD1, 5 bases. This CDR3 is 13 amino acids long. V lost 6 bases and J lost 5, with 10 bases in between. Germline V gene lookup returns CDR1 MNHNY and CDR2 SVGAGI (reference sequence). The CDR3: CASSRRTNEKLFF. CDR3 DNA sequence: TGTGCCAGCAGCAGACGGACAAATGAAAAACTGTTTTTT.

The chain uses TRBV7-8 and TRBJ2-1, with 10 bases that match TRBD1. After removal of 5 bases from V and 4 bases from J, the junction contained 8 bases not matched to a gene. CDR3 length: 16 amino acids. CDR1 is SGHVS, CDR2 FQNEAQ, per germline. The CDR3 coding sequence is TGTGCCAGCAGCGCAAACCCGGGACAGGGGTACAATGAGCAGTTCTTC. Its translation: CASSANPGQGYNEQFF.

The chain uses TRBV10-2 and TRBJ1-5; 8 bases map to TRBD1. The germline V gene has CDR1 WSHSY and CDR2 SAAADI. This CDR3 is 14 amino acids long. V shed 3 bases, J shed 6 bases, and the junction held 4 bases outside the gene matches. The CDR3 reads CASSEAGGSQPQHF. The CDR3 DNA reads as TGCGCCAGCAGTGAAGCAGGGGGCAGTCAGCCCCAGCATTTT.

This clone has only a few counts. This chain's CDR3 is CASSVIRGRDNSPLHF. CDR3 bases: TGTGCCAGCTCAGTTATCAGGGGCCGGGATAATTCACCCCTCCACTTT. The V and J genes are TRBV18 and TRBJ1-6; the D gene is possibly TRBD1 (6 bases). CDR3 length: 16 amino acids. The V gene's germline CDR1 is KGHSH and CDR2 LQKENI. V was pared by 5 bases and J by 5 bases, with 16 bases between.